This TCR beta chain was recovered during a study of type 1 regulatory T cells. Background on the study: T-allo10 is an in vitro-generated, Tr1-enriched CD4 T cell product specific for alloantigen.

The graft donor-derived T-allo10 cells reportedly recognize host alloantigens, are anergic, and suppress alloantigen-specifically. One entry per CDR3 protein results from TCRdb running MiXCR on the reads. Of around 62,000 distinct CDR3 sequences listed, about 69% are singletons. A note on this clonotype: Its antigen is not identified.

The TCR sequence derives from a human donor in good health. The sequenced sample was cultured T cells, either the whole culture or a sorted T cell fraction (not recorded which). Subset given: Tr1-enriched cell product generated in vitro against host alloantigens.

This CDR3 reads CSVADITSVSKNIQYF. CDR3 coding DNA: TGCAGCGTGGCAGACATAACTTCAGTTTCCAAAAACATTCAGTACTTC. The chain joins TRBV29-1 to TRBJ2-4; D is ambiguous. Trimming removed 6 bases at V and 2 bases at J, with 20 bases between. This CDR3 is 16 amino acids long. CDR1 and CDR2 from the germline V gene are SQVTM and ANQGSEA.